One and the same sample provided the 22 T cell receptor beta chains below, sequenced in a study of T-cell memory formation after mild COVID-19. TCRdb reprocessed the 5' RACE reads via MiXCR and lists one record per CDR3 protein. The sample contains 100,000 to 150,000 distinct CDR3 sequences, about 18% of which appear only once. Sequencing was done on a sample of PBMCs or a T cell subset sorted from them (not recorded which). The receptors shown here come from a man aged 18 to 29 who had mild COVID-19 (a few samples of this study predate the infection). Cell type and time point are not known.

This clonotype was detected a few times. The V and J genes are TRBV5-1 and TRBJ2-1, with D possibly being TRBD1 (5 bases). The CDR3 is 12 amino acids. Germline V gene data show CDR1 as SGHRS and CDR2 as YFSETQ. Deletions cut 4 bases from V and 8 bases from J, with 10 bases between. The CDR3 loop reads CASSTTADEQFF. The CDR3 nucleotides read TGCGCCAGCAGCACGACAGCCGATGAGCAGTTCTTC.

DNA of the CDR3: TGTGCCAGCAGTTACCTAGCGAGCTACGAGCAGTACTTC. Residues: CASSYLASYEQYF. The V gene is TRBV6-5, the J gene TRBJ2-7; weak D call: TRBD2 (6 bases). Germline values: CDR1 MNHEY, CDR2 SVGAGI. The CDR3 runs 13 residues. The V gene lost 2 bases and the J gene lost 3 bases, with 8 bases spanning the gap.

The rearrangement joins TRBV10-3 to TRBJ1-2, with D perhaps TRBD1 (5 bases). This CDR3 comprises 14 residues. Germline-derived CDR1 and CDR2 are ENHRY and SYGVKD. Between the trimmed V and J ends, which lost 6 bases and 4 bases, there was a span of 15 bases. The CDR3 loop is CAIRGDRRPYGYTF. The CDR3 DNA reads TGTGCCATCAGGGGGGACCGCCGTCCCTATGGCTACACCTTC.

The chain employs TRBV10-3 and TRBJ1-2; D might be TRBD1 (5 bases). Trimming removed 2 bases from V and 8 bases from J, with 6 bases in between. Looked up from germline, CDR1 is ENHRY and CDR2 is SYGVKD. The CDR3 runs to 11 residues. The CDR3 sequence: CAISEEGGYTF. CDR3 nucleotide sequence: TGTGCCATCAGTGAGGAGGGGGGCTACACCTTC.

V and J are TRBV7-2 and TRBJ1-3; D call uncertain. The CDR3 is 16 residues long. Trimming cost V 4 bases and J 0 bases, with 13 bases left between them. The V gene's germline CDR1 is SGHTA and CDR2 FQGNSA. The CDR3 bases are TGTGCCAGCAGCTCCTGGACGGTGATCTCTGGAAACACCATATATTTT. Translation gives CASSSWTVISGNTIYF.

This CDR3 reads CASSQDHAWGGTHEQFF. DNA for the CDR3: TGCGCCAGCAGCCAAGATCATGCGTGGGGAGGAACCCATGAGCAGTTCTTC. This rearrangement joins TRBV4-3 to TRBJ2-1, with D perhaps TRBD2 (6 bases). Trimming removed 0 bases at V and 8 bases at J, with 20 bases between. The CDR3 has 17 residues. Germline assignment: CDR1 LGHNA and CDR2 YSLEER.

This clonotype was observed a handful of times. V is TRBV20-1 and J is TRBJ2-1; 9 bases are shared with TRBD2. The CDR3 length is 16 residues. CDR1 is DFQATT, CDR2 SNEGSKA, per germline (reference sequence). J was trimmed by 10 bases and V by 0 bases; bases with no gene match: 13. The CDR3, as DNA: TGCAGTGCTAGAGATCGTCTTAGCGGGGGAGGAAGGGAGCAGTTCTTC. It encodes CSARDRLSGGGREQFF.

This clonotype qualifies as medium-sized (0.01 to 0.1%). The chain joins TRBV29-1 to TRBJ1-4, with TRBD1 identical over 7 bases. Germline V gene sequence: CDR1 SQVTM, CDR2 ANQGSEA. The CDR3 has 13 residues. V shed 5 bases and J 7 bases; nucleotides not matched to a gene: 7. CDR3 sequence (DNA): TGCAGCGTTAGGGACAGCGGAGGTGAAAAACTGTTTTTT. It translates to CSVRDSGGEKLFF. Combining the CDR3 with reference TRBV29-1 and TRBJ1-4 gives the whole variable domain SAVISQKPSRDICQRGTSLTIQCQVDSQVTMMFWYRQQPGQSLTLIATANQGSEATYESGFVIDKFPISRPNLTFSTLTVSNMSPEDSSIYLCSVRDSGGEKLFFGSGTQLSVL.

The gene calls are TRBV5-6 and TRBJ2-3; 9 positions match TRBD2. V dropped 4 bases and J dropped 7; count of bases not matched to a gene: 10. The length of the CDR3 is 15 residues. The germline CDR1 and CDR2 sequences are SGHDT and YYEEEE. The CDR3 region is CASSQDLAGYYTQYF. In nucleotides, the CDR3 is TGTGCCAGCAGCCAGGACCTAGCGGGGTATTATACGCAGTATTTT. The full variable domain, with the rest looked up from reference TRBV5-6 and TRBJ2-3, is DAGVTQSPTHLIKTRGQQVTLRCSPKSGHDTVSWYQQALGQGPQFIFQYYEEEERQRGNFPDRFSGHQFPNYSSELNVNALLLGDSALYLCASSQDLAGYYTQYFGPGTRLTVL.

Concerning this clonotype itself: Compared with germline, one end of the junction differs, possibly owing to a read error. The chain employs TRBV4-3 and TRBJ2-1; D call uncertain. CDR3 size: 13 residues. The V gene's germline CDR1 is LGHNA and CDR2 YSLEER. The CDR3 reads CASSKEMNNEQFF. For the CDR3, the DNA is TGCGCCAGCAGCAAAGAGATGAACAATGAGCAGTTCTTC.

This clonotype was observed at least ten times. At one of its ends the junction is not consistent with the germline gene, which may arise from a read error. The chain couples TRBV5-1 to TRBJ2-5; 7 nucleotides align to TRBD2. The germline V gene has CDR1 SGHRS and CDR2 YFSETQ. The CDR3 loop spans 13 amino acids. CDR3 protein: CASSLGGEETQYF. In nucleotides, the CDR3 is TGTGCCAGCAGCTTGGGAGGGGAAGAGACCCAGTACTTC.

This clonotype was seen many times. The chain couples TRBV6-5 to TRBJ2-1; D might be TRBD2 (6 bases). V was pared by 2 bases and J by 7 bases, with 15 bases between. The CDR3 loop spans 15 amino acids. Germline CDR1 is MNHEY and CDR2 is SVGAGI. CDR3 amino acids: CASSYRGTTGNEQFF. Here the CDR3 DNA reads TGTGCCAGCAGTTACCGGGGGACCACGGGGAATGAGCAGTTCTTC.

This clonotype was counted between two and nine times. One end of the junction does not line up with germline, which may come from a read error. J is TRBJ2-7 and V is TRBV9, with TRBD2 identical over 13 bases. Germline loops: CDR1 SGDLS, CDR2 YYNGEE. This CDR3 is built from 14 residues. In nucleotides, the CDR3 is TGTGCCAGCAGCGTAGATGGACTAGCGGGGGACCCTTGCTTC. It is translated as CASSVDGLAGDPCF. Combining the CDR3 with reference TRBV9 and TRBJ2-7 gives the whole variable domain DSGVTQTPKHLITATGQRVTLRCSPRSGDLSVYWYQQSLDQGLQFLIQYYNGEERAKGNILERFSAQQFPDLHSELNLSSLELGDSALYFCASSVDGLAGDPCFGPGTRLTVT.

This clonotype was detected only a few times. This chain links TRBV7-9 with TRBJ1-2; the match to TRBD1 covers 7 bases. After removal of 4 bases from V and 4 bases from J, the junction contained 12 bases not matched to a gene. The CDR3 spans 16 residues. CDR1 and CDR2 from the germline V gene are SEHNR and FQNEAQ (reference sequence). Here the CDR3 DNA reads TGTGCCAGCAGCTCCTACTCCCGGGACAGCCCCTATGGCTACACCTTC. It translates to CASSSYSRDSPYGYTF.

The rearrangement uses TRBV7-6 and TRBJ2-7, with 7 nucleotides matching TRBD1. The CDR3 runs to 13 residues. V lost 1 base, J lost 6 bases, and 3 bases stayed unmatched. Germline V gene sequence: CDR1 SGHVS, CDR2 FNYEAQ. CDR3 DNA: TGTGCCAGCAGCTTAGGAGCAGGGGGCGAGCAGTACTTC. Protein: CASSLGAGGEQYF.

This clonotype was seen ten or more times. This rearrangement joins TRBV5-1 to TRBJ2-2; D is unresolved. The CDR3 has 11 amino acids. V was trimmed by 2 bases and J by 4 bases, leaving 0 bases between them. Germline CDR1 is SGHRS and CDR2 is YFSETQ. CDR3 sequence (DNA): TGCGCCAGCAGCTTCACCGGGGAGCTGTTTTTT. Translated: CASSFTGELFF.

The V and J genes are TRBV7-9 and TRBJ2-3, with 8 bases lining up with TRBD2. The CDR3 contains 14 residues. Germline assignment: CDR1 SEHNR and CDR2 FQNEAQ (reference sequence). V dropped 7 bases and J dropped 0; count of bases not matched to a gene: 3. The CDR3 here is CASTGTRSTDTQYF. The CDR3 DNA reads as TGTGCCAGCACCGGGACTAGGAGCACAGATACGCAGTATTTT.

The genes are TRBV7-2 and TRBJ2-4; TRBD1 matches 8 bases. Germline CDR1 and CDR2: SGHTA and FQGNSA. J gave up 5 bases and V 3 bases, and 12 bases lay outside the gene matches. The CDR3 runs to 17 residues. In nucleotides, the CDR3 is TGTGCCAGCAGCTTGGGGACCACAGGGGGATGGCAAAACATTCAGTACTTC. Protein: CASSLGTTGGWQNIQYF.

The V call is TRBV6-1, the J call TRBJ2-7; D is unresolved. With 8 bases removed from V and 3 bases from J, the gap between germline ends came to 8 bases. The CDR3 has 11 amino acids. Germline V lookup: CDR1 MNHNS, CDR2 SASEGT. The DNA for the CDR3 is TGTGCCAGCCGTGGAGTCTACGAGCAGTACTTC. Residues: CASRGVYEQYF.

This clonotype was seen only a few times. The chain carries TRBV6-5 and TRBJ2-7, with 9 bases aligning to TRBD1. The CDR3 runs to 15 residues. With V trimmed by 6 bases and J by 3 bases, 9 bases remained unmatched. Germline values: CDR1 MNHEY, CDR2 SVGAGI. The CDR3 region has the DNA TGTGCCAGCAGGATGGACAGGGGTCCTATCTACGAGCAGTACTTC. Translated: CASRMDRGPIYEQYF.

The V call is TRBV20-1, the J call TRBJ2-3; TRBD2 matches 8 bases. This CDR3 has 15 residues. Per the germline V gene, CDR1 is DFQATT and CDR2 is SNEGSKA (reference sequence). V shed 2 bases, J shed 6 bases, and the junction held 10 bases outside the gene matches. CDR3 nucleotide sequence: TGCAGTGCTAGAACAGCGGGACTAGTCGGCGATACGCAGTATTTT. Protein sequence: CSARTAGLVGDTQYF.

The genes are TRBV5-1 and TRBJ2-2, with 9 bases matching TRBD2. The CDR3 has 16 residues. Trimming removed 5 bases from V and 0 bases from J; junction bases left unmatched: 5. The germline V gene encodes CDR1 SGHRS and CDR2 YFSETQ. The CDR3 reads CASRRLAGPNTGELFF. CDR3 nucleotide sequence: TGCGCCAGCAGACGGCTAGCGGGGCCGAACACCGGGGAGCTGTTTTTT.